Below are 11 T cell receptor beta chains sequenced from a single sample in a study of TIL therapy for anti-PD-1-resistant metastatic lung cancer. As for time point: pre-treatment sample, taken before nivolumab and TIL therapy. The libraries were made with immunoSEQ v3. Produced via immunoSEQ multiplex PCR; TCRdb's table is partial and in-frame only. The sample holds about 50,000 clones, approximately 86% seen once. This specimen was blood, taken at baseline. The receptors here all came from a person between 30 and 79 years old with non-small cell lung cancer.

V is TRBV30 and J is TRBJ1-5, with D unresolved. The CDR3 spans 13 residues. V was trimmed by 2 bases and J by 4 bases, leaving 9 bases between them. Germline V gene lookup returns CDR1 GTSNPN and CDR2 SVGIG (reference sequence). The CDR3: CAWSRAENQPQHF. DNA for the CDR3: TGTGCCTGGAGTCGAGCTGAGAATCAGCCCCAGCATTTT.

This sequence joins TRBV20-1 and TRBJ2-7; perhaps TRBD2 as D (6 bases). The germline V gene encodes CDR1 DFQATT and CDR2 SNEGSKA (reference sequence). This CDR3 has 13 residues. Between the trimmed V and J ends, which lost 3 bases and 6 bases, there was a span of 15 bases. The CDR3 sequence: CSASLFRRGEQYF. In nucleotides, the CDR3 is TGCAGTGCTAGTTTGTTCCGGAGGGGCGAGCAGTACTTC.

The chain recombines TRBV5-6 with TRBJ2-3, with 8 nucleotides matching TRBD2. The V and J ends lost 2 bases and 6 bases, in that order; junction bases with no gene match: 5. The CDR3 contains 14 residues. Per the germline V gene, CDR1 is SGHDT and CDR2 is YYEEEE. CDR3 in DNA: TGTGCCAGCAGCTTCGGGACTAGAGGCGATACGCAGTATTTT. This gives the protein CASSFGTRGDTQYF.

The rearrangement links TRBV6-2 or TRBV6-3 to TRBJ2-7; maybe TRBD1 (5 bases). CDR1 and CDR2 (germline): MNHEY, SVGEGT. This CDR3 has 17 residues. Trimming cost V 4 bases and J 0 bases, with 19 bases left between them. The CDR3 nucleotides read TGTGCCAGCAGTTTCCCCTCGGCAGGGTCGTTCTCCTACGAGCAGTACTTC. As protein: CASSFPSAGSFSYEQYF.

The chain links TRBV3-1 (or the pseudogene TRBV3-2) to TRBJ1-6; 8 bases fit TRBD1. Unmatched junction bases numbered 6, after V lost 4 bases and J lost 10 bases. The CDR3 runs 14 residues. Germline CDR1 LGHDT, CDR2 YNNKEL (reference sequence). For the CDR3, the DNA is TGTGCCAGCAGCCCGTGGGACAGGTCCTCACCCCTCCACTTT. It encodes CASSPWDRSSPLHF.

This chain uses TRBV4-2 with TRBJ2-5; a weak D match, TRBD1 (6 bases). This CDR3 is built from 14 residues. V lost 2 bases and J lost 2, with 9 bases in between. Germline values: CDR1 LGHNA, CDR2 YNFKEQ. The CDR3 is CASSQSDRQETQYF. Written as DNA, the CDR3 is TGTGCCAGCAGCCAATCGGACAGACAAGAGACCCAGTACTTC.

The chain's CDR3 is CASSLIGHTNSPLHF. In DNA form, the CDR3 reads TGTGCCAGCAGCTTAATCGGCCACACGAATTCACCCCTCCACTTT. The rearrangement uses TRBV5-5 and TRBJ1-6; D gene ambiguous. The V gene's germline CDR1 is SGHKS and CDR2 YYEKEE (reference sequence). There are 15 residues in the CDR3. V was trimmed by 2 bases and J by 7 bases, leaving 13 bases between them.

About this clone: The same CDR3 can be traced to other DNA sequences in this sample. J is TRBJ2-3 and V is TRBV9, with D possibly TRBD2 on 6 matching bases. Trimming took 0 bases from V and 3 from J, leaving 11 bases between them. The CDR3 contains 15 residues. In germline, CDR1 is SGDLS, CDR2 YYNGEE. CDR3: CASSVVEGRTDTQYF. CDR3 nucleotides: TGTGCCAGCAGCGTAGTGGAGGGGCGAACAGATACGCAGTATTTT.

J is TRBJ2-2 and V is TRBV20-1; D gene unclear. The CDR3 sequence is 14 residues long. The V gene lost 3 bases and the J gene lost 2 bases, with 10 bases spanning the gap. Germline loops: CDR1 DFQATT, CDR2 SNEGSKA (reference sequence). CDR3: CSASPRLNTGELFF. The CDR3 region has the DNA TGCAGTGCTAGTCCCAGGCTCAACACCGGGGAGCTGTTTTTT.

The sample holds one count of this clone. This rearrangement joins TRBV4-3 to TRBJ1-1; no reliable D call. V was cut by 1 base and J by 3 bases, with 12 bases left in between. The CDR3 totals 15 residues. Germline V gives CDR1 LGHNA, CDR2 YSLEER. The CDR3 spells CASSQGVGFDTEAFF. The CDR3 DNA reads TGCGCCAGCAGCCAAGGAGTGGGGTTCGACACTGAAGCTTTCTTT.

The chain carries TRBV19 and TRBJ1-4; D is unresolved. The CDR3 has 12 amino acids. Trimming stripped 1 base from V and 7 bases from J, with 4 bases between. Germline V lookup: CDR1 LNHDA, CDR2 SQIVND (reference sequence). This CDR3 is CASSIAGEKLFF. The CDR3 DNA sequence: TGTGCCAGTAGTATAGCAGGTGAAAAACTGTTTTTT.